This T cell receptor (beta chain) was sequenced during a study of human T cells and chemical hapten exposure. This clonotype was counted at least ten times. Germline V gives CDR1 SGHTA, CDR2 FQGTGA. V lost 7 bases and J 2 bases, leaving 20 bases between the germline ends. The length of the CDR3 is 17 residues. TCRdb re-called the RACE reads through MiXCR, storing one row per CDR3 protein. The sample gives tens of thousands of distinct CDR3 sequences, 9.5% to 15% of which show up once; around 2% is in the top ten. This sample's time point: pre-sensitization, week 0. Treatment: therapeutic diphenylcyclopropenone sensitization with weekly scalp DPC. Unfractionated whole blood yielded the extracted total RNA.

The chain carries TRBV7-3 and TRBJ2-2; TRBD2 is a possible D gene (5 bases). This clonotype was sampled from a middle-aged woman with alopecia areata. Some clones in this sample may be carry-over from other donors' samples. The source was whole blood, collected in connection with sensitization to the hapten diphenylcyclopropenone (DPC). CDR3 sequence reads: CASTPGRAAINTGELFF. The CDR3 nucleotides are TGTGCCAGCACCCCTGGGCGGGCGGCAATAAACACCGGGGAGCTGTTTTTT.